The 18 T cell receptor beta chains reported below all come from one sample, sequenced in a study of cytomegalovirus exposure and HLA in healthy donors (dated by TCRdb to 2016 to 2017). Library prep was done by the immunoSEQ multiplex PCR assay. A mixture of 60 forward primers for TCR Vbeta segments and 13 reverse primers for TCR Jbeta segments was used in the multiplex PCR. This is the immuneACCESS table as TCRdb keeps it, with only in-frame sequences that have V and J called. A part of the clones is gone; compared with another copy, unresolved V genes explain less than half, and the rest is unexplained. Across this sample there are roughly 78,000 clones, with 66% seen only once. The ten largest account for about 22% of the sample. The material sequenced was PBMCs. The receptors here all came from a man aged 35-49 years in good health and CMV-seropositive.

This clone was recorded only once. The rearrangement links TRBV4-1 to TRBJ2-3, with 10 bases that match TRBD2. CDR1 and CDR2 (germline): MGHRA, YSYEKL. The CDR3 sequence is 17 residues long. The junction had 14 bases not matched to a gene; V was cut back by 4 bases and J by 7 bases. DNA of the CDR3: TGCGCCAGCAGCCCATGGGGTATAGCGGGGGGAGAAAATACGCAGTATTTT. Residues: CASSPWGIAGGENTQYF.

The gene calls are TRBV4-1 and TRBJ1-1; maybe TRBD1 (5 bases). The CDR3 extends over 14 amino acids. Germline-derived CDR1 and CDR2 are MGHRA and YSYEKL. Trimming removed 0 bases from V and 3 bases from J, with 8 bases in between. CDR3 DNA: TGCGCCAGCAGCCAAGATGTAGGGGACACTGAAGCTTTCTTT. It encodes CASSQDVGDTEAFF.

The J gene is TRBJ1-5, the V gene TRBV2; D remains ambiguous. V lost 4 bases and J lost 3, with 4 bases in between. The germline gives CDR1 SNHLY, CDR2 FYNNEI. This CDR3 is 12 amino acids long. For the CDR3, the DNA is TGTGCCAGCAGTGCACTCAATCAGCCCCAGCATTTT. It specifies CASSALNQPQHF.

The chain employs TRBV7-2 and TRBJ2-1; maybe TRBD2 (6 bases). Between the trimmed V and J ends, which lost 3 bases and 1 base, there was a span of 13 bases. The CDR3 consists of 16 residues. CDR1 SGHTA and CDR2 FQGNSA come from the germline V gene. The CDR3 sequence is CASSLGDSLSYNEQFF. The CDR3 nucleotides are TGTGCCAGCAGCTTGGGGGACTCATTATCCTACAATGAGCAGTTCTTC.

This chain's CDR3 is CASSPGQGWGGYTF. CDR3 sequence (DNA): TGTGCCAGCAGCCCTGGACAGGGCTGGGGTGGCTACACCTTC. The chain couples TRBV7-2 to TRBJ1-2; TRBD1 matches 8 bases. Trimming removed 5 bases from V and 7 bases from J; junction bases left unmatched: 9. CDR3 length equals 14 residues. Germline V CDR1 and CDR2: SGHTA, FQGNSA.

Remarks on this clone: The same CDR3 arises from other DNA sequences in this sample as well. CDR3 nucleotide sequence: TGTGCCAGTAGTATCTCCGCCGGGGGCTCCTACAATGAGCAGTTCTTC. It encodes CASSISAGGSYNEQFF. V is TRBV19 and J is TRBJ2-1; TRBD2 might be the D (6 bases). The CDR3 length is 16 residues. Per the germline V gene, CDR1 is LNHDA and CDR2 is SQIVND (reference sequence). V was cut by 3 bases and J by 0 bases, with 12 bases left in between.

The chain joins TRBV7-2 to TRBJ1-3, with D perhaps matching TRBD1 (5 bases). The V and J ends lost 2 bases and 0 bases respectively, with 14 bases between them. The CDR3 is 17 residues long. Germline assignment: CDR1 SGHTA and CDR2 FQGNSA. The CDR3 nucleotides are TGTGCCAGCAGCTTACCCTCACAGGCAACCTCTGGAAACACCATATATTTT. It specifies CASSLPSQATSGNTIYF.

Turning to this clone: One end of the junction fails to match germline, which may point to a read error. This chain uses TRBV30 with TRBJ2-7; the match to TRBD1 covers 8 bases. CDR3 size: 11 residues. Per germline, CDR1 GTSNPN and CDR2 SVGIG (reference sequence). The CDR3 loop is CAWSGQGEQCF. The CDR3 nucleotides are TGTGCCTGGAGCGGACAGGGCGAGCAGTGCTTC.

The gene calls are TRBV7-2 and TRBJ2-1, with D perhaps matching TRBD1 (6 bases). The V and J ends lost 4 bases and 4 bases respectively, with 17 bases between them. This CDR3 is built from 16 residues. Germline V gene sequence: CDR1 SGHTA, CDR2 FQGNSA. The CDR3 protein is CASSSSGTKVYNEQFF. DNA of the CDR3: TGTGCCAGCAGCTCCTCCGGGACAAAAGTATACAATGAGCAGTTCTTC.

The rearrangement uses TRBV18 and TRBJ2-7, with 8 bases aligning to TRBD1. The germline V gene has CDR1 KGHSH and CDR2 LQKENI. The CDR3 consists of 15 residues. J gave up 5 bases and V 3 bases, and 9 bases lay outside the gene matches. The chain's CDR3 is CASSPRQGFVHEQYF. CDR3 nucleotide sequence: TGTGCCAGCTCACCCCGACAGGGGTTTGTGCACGAGCAGTACTTC.

The rearrangement joins TRBV19 to TRBJ1-2; 8 bases fit TRBD1. Germline CDR1 reads LNHDA; CDR2 reads SQIVND (reference sequence). Germline trimming cut 5 bases from V and 4 bases from J; bases unmatched to any gene: 9. CDR3 length equals 15 residues. As DNA, the CDR3 is TGTGCCAGTAGTGGGAGGGACAGGAGGTTCTATGGCTACACCTTC. Its protein is CASSGRDRRFYGYTF.

This clone came up a few times. J is TRBJ2-2 and V is TRBV6-4, with 7 positions matching TRBD2. CDR3 length equals 16 residues. J was trimmed by 5 bases and V by 2 bases; bases with no gene match: 8. Germline assignment: CDR1 MRHNA and CDR2 SNTAGT. The CDR3: CASSDTAGEGTGELFF. CDR3 nucleotides: TGTGCCAGCAGTGACACGGCGGGGGAGGGAACCGGGGAGCTGTTTTTT.

Written as DNA, the CDR3 is TGCGCCAGCAGCGGATTCGACAGGGGGATAGCTGAAGCTTTCTTT. This translates into CASSGFDRGIAEAFF. This chain joins TRBV5-1 and TRBJ1-1; 9 bases map to TRBD1. This CDR3 is 15 amino acids long. V lost 4 bases, J lost 6 bases, and 10 bases stayed unmatched. CDR1 SGHRS and CDR2 YFSETQ come from the germline V gene.

This sequence joins TRBV5-6 and TRBJ2-4; D remains unclear. The CDR3 runs to 18 residues. V was clipped by 0 bases and J by 6 bases, with 22 bases between them. Germline CDR1 SGHDT, CDR2 YYEEEE. In nucleotides, the CDR3 is TGTGCCAGCAGCTTGGAAAAATCTTACTCCCTCGGTAGAAACATTCAGTACTTC. It yields the protein CASSLEKSYSLGRNIQYF.

This chain connects TRBV5-1 to TRBJ1-1, with 8 bases fitting TRBD1. This CDR3 has 15 residues. With V trimmed by 4 bases and J by 1 base, 6 bases remained unmatched. Germline V lookup: CDR1 SGHRS, CDR2 YFSETQ. The CDR3 sequence: CASSAQTGENTEAFF. DNA of the CDR3: TGCGCCAGCAGCGCGCAGACAGGGGAGAACACTGAAGCTTTCTTT.

This chain links TRBV28 with TRBJ1-2, with TRBD1 matching over 10 bases. Looked up from germline, CDR1 is MDHEN and CDR2 is SYDVKM. V was pared by 6 bases and J by 2 bases, with 6 bases of the junction left unmatched. The CDR3 runs 15 residues. The CDR3 sequence: CASSETGGANYGYTF. The CDR3 DNA reads as TGTGCCAGCAGCGAGACAGGGGGCGCCAACTATGGCTACACCTTC.

This clone was recorded many times. V and J are TRBV4-3 and TRBJ1-4; no definite D call. The ends were cut back, 4 bases at V and 10 bases at J, with 22 bases in the middle. The CDR3 runs to 16 residues. CDR1 LGHNA and CDR2 YSLEER come from the germline V gene. In DNA, the CDR3 is TGCGCCAGCAGCCCCGTAGAGGATCGTGTCGTAGGAAAACTGTTTTTT. Its translation is CASSPVEDRVVGKLFF.

This clone was seen more than once but under ten times. V gene TRBV30 combines with J gene TRBJ2-5; no definite D call. Per the germline V gene, CDR1 is GTSNPN and CDR2 is SVGIG (reference sequence). Between the trimmed V and J ends, which lost 2 bases and 1 base, there was a span of 14 bases. There are 15 residues in the CDR3. CDR3 residues: CAWSKPADIQETQYF. The CDR3 DNA reads as TGTGCCTGGAGTAAACCGGCAGACATCCAAGAGACCCAGTACTTC.